This T cell receptor (beta chain) came from a study of T-cell memory formation after mild COVID-19. Study context: Most TCR clusters belonged to a single donor. Regarding the study as a whole: Pre-infection memory held some responding clones, suggesting pre-existing cross-reactive T cells responded. CM and EM subsets held most contracting CD4+ clones; EMRA held CD8+ ones.

5'RACE with constant-segment primers built TCRalpha and TCRbeta cDNA libraries with UMIs. From the 5' RACE reads, TCRdb called clonotypes with MiXCR, one entry per CDR3 protein. The sample holds 300,000 to 400,000 distinct CDR3 sequences, 15% to 20% seen once. This clonotype has at least ten counts. The antigen is not known. V was pared by 4 bases and J by 1 base, with 10 bases between. Per germline, CDR1 SEHNR and CDR2 FQNEAQ (reference sequence). This CDR3 contains 14 residues. What was sequenced was PBMCs or a T cell subset sorted from them (not recorded which). The genes are TRBV7-9 and TRBJ1-1; the D gene is possibly TRBD1 (5 bases). The clonotype was recovered from a man aged 18 to 29 who had mild COVID-19 (a few samples of this study predate the infection). Cell type and time point are not known. CDR3 protein: CASSSGTENTEAFF. CDR3 in DNA: TGTGCCAGCAGCTCCGGGACCGAGAACACTGAAGCTTTCTTT.